These T cell receptor beta chains were read from a single sample in a study of tumor and adjacent non-tumor tissue in lung cancer. TCRdb re-analysed the multiplex PCR reads in MiXCR, keeping a single row per CDR3 protein. The sample consists of fewer than 100,000 distinct CDR3 sequences, 76% of them appearing once. Material for sequencing was distant non-tumor lung tissue. The source of these receptors is a woman aged 45-65 years with non-small cell lung cancer. CDR3s include the opening cysteine and the closing phenylalanine or tryptophan. D genes are given only for firm matches. The size of a clone is reported for some rows only, either as once, few or many, or as a class for expanded clones.

V	D	size	J	DNA	CDR3
TRBV20-1	-	once	TRBJ2-5	TGCAGTGCTAGCAGGTGGCAGAACCAAGAGACCCAGTACTTC	CSASRWQNQETQYF
TRBV12-3/TRBV12-4	TRBD2	-	TRBJ2-7	TGTGCCAGCAGTCATAAGAGCGGGGTTCGGGCAGGTTACGAGAAGTACTTC	CASSHKSGVRAGYEKYF
TRBV11-2	-	-	TRBJ2-7	TGTGCCAGCTGCCTGACGGGGACTGCCTACGAGCAGTACTTC	CASCLTGTAYEQYF
TRBV6-4	-	-	TRBJ1-5	TGTGCCAGCAGTGAGCCTAGCAATCAGCCCCAGCATTTT	CASSEPSNQPQHF
TRBV4-2	-	many	TRBJ2-7	TGTGCCAGCAGCCAACAAGACCACGAGCAGTACTTC	CASSQQDHEQYF
TRBV11-2	TRBD2	-	TRBJ2-1	TGTGCCAGCAGCTTAAGAAGCGGGGGGTCTGGGCGCGATCACGATGAGCAGATCTTC	CASSLRSGGSGRDHDEQIF
TRBV6-1	-	-	TRBJ2-3	TGTGTCAGCAGTATCCTTACCCGGACCTCAGAAACGCAGTATTTT	CVSSILTRTSETQYF
TRBV5-1	-	-	TRBJ2-7	TGCGCCAGCAGCTTAGGAGGGGCCTCCACCTACGAGCAGTACTTC	CASSLGGASTYEQYF
TRBV6-1	-	-	TRBJ2-7	TGTGCCAGCAGTGAAGCGGGGAACAAGCAGTACTTC	CASSEAGNKQYF
TRBV20-1	-	once	TRBJ2-3	TGCGGTGCGGGCGGAGAGTCGGTCACAGATACGCAGTATTTT	CGAGGESVTDTQYF
TRBV27	-	-	TRBJ1-3	TGTTCCAGCAGTTTCGGATTGGGGACTGGAAACACCATATATTTT	CSSSFGLGTGNTIYF
TRBV5-4	-	-	TRBJ2-5	TGTGCCAGCAGCCAGCGCAGCGGACTAATGGGGATCCAGTACTTC	CASSQRSGLMGIQYF
TRBV6-6	TRBD2	many	TRBJ2-7	TGTGCCAGCAGTTCTCCTCAGGGACTAGTCTACGAGCAGTACTTC	CASSSPQGLVYEQYF
TRBV9	-	few	TRBJ2-2	TGTGCCAGCAGCTCCCGGGAGCGGACGAACACCGGGGAGCTGTTTTTT	CASSSRERTNTGELFF
TRBV12-3/TRBV12-4	-	many	TRBJ1-1	TGTGCCAGCAGTCCCGGGGGCCCAGGAGGCAACACTGAAGCTTTCTTT	CASSPGGPGGNTEAFF
TRBV11-2	-	-	TRBJ2-7	TGTGCCAGCTGCTTAGTTAGGGACAACTACGAGCAGTATTTC	CASCLVRDNYEQYF
TRBV29-1	-	-	TRBJ2-1	TGCAGAGTTGAACTGTCCGGGAGCTCCTACAGTGAGCGGTTCTTC	CRVELSGSSYSERFF
TRBV25-1	-	few	TRBJ2-7	TGTGCCAGCAGTGACAGGACTGGCCTCGAGCAGTACTTC	CASSDRTGLEQYF
TRBV12-3/TRBV12-4	-	once	TRBJ1-1	TGTGGCAGCAGTGGCCGACTGCAGAGCACTGAAGCTTTCTTT	CGSSGRLQSTEAFF
TRBV29-1	-	-	TRBJ2-3	TGTAGCGTTGTTTTGACAACAGATACGCTGTATTTT	CSVVLTTDTLYF
TRBV20-1	-	many	TRBJ2-7	TGCAGTGCCAGAGGGACTTTTTACGAGCAGTACTTC	CSARGTFYEQYF
TRBV28	-	-	TRBJ1-3	TGTGCCAGCAACTCCCGGACCTCTGATAACACCATATATTTT	CASNSRTSDNTIYF
TRBV11-2	-	-	TRBJ2-5	TGTGCCAGCAGCTTACTCCCGGGAGAGGAGACCCAGTACTTC	CASSLLPGEETQYF
TRBV10-2	-	-	TRBJ2-1	TGCGCCAGCAGCGAGACAGGAGTGGGTCACAATAAGCAGTTCTTC	CASSETGVGHNKQFF
TRBV29-1	-	-	TRBJ2-5	TGCAGCGCTACGTCAGGGTCGGTATCGGACACCCAGTACTTC	CSATSGSVSDTQYF
TRBV6-5	-	-	TRBJ2-7	TGTGCCAGCATCGCACTCGGCATGGGGCAAGGAGAGCAGTACTTC	CASIALGMGQGEQYF
TRBV5-5	-	-	TRBJ2-1	TGTGCCAGCAGCCAAGCCCCGGGGCGAGGGACCTACATTGAGCAGTTATTC	CASSQAPGRGTYIEQLF
TRBV12-3/TRBV12-4	-	-	TRBJ2-7	TGTGCCAGGAGTTTGGAACAGACCTACGATCAGTACTTC	CARSLEQTYDQYF
TRBV24-1	-	-	TRBJ2-5	TGCGCCACCAGTGGCTGTGGGGAGACCCAGTACTTC	CATSGCGETQYF